A single sample is the source of the 17 T cell receptor beta chains below, sequenced in a study of T cells in Graves' hyperthyroidism and ophthalmopathy. TCR beta CDR3 region amplification was performed from RNA transcripts. When the TCR CDR3 underwent first-round RT-PCR, the HTBI primer set was used. MiXCR was run by TCRdb on the multiplex PCR reads, yielding one entry per CDR3 protein. Of roughly 800,000 distinct CDR3 sequences listed, 35% to 45% are singletons. The sequenced sample was blood. These receptor sequences come from a man between 18 and 35 years old with Graves' hyperthyroidism.

This chain uses TRBV24-1 with TRBJ2-1, with 14 bases aligning to TRBD2. The CDR3 is 16 residues long. Germline CDR1 reads KGHDR; CDR2 reads SFDVKD. Trimming took 6 bases from V and 8 from J; bases not matched to a gene: 8. The CDR3 DNA reads as TGTGCCACCAGTCCTACGGGACTAGCGGGAGACGATGAGCAGTTCTTC. Translating gives CATSPTGLAGDDEQFF.

J is TRBJ1-4 and V is TRBV6-5; D is unclear. Germline-derived CDR1 and CDR2 are MNHEY and SVGAGI. Between the trimmed V and J ends, which lost 5 bases and 7 bases, there was a span of 11 bases. The CDR3 totals 13 residues. CDR3 in DNA: TGTGCCAGCAGTAGGCCTACCGTTGAAAAACTGTTTTTT. Translation: CASSRPTVEKLFF.

The rearrangement uses TRBV9 and TRBJ1-1; 10 bases align to TRBD1. Germline CDR1 SGDLS, CDR2 YYNGEE. V lost 3 bases, J lost 5 bases, and 10 bases stayed unmatched. CDR3 length: 16 residues. CDR3 in DNA: TGTGCCAGCAGCGCAGTATCCGGGACAGGGGTAACTGAAGCTTTCTTT. It is translated as CASSAVSGTGVTEAFF. Full variable domain (outside the CDR3, taken from reference TRBV9 and TRBJ1-1): DSGVTQTPKHLITATGQRVTLRCSPRSGDLSVYWYQQSLDQGLQFLIQYYNGEERAKGNILERFSAQQFPDLHSELNLSSLELGDSALYFCASSAVSGTGVTEAFFGQGTRLTVV.

The rearrangement links TRBV2 to TRBJ1-2; possibly TRBD1 for D (6 bases). The length of the CDR3 is 12 residues. V was trimmed by 5 bases and J by 6 bases, leaving 10 bases between them. CDR1 SNHLY and CDR2 FYNNEI come from the germline V gene. As DNA, the CDR3 is TGTGCCAGCAGTAAGGGGGATAATGGCTACACCTTC. Its translation is CASSKGDNGYTF.

This clonotype has just a few counts. The V gene is TRBV9, the J gene TRBJ1-1; D unresolved. CDR1 SGDLS and CDR2 YYNGEE come from the germline V gene. Trimming cost V 0 bases and J 2 bases, with 11 bases left between them. The CDR3 is 15 residues long. The CDR3 loop is CASSVGSRTNTEAFF. The CDR3, as DNA: TGTGCCAGCAGCGTAGGTAGCAGGACTAACACTGAAGCTTTCTTT. Full variable domain (rest looked up from reference TRBV9 and TRBJ1-1): DSGVTQTPKHLITATGQRVTLRCSPRSGDLSVYWYQQSLDQGLQFLIQYYNGEERAKGNILERFSAQQFPDLHSELNLSSLELGDSALYFCASSVGSRTNTEAFFGQGTRLTVV.

This clonotype came up many times. The chain employs TRBV6-5 and TRBJ2-5, with 9 bases fitting TRBD1. Germline loops: CDR1 MNHEY, CDR2 SVGAGI. The CDR3 covers 13 residues. The trim removed 8 bases at V and 3 bases at J, leaving 4 bases unmatched. The CDR3 here is CASQRQGEETQYF. DNA of the CDR3: TGTGCCAGCCAAAGACAGGGGGAAGAGACCCAGTACTTC.

V gene TRBV12-3 or TRBV12-4 combines with J gene TRBJ1-2; weak D call: TRBD1 (6 bases). The V and J ends lost 3 bases and 8 bases respectively, with 13 bases between them. This CDR3 is 13 amino acids long. The CDR3, as DNA: TGTGCCAGCAGTTTCGTCCTCCAGGGGGGCTACACCTTC. Translated: CASSFVLQGGYTF.

The table lists this clonotype with a few counts. V gene TRBV4-3 combines with J gene TRBJ1-4; D is possibly TRBD1 (5 bases). The CDR3 runs to 17 residues. Germline V CDR1 and CDR2: LGHNA, YSLEER. With 0 bases removed from V and 8 bases from J, the gap between germline ends came to 19 bases. The CDR3 here is CASSQDLWDREYEKLFF. The DNA for the CDR3 is TGCGCCAGCAGCCAAGATTTGTGGGACCGCGAGTACGAAAAACTGTTTTTT.

V usage is TRBV7-2 and J usage is TRBJ1-6; the match to TRBD1 covers 7 bases. V lost 3 bases, J lost 6 bases, and 8 bases stayed unmatched. The germline V gene encodes CDR1 SGHTA and CDR2 FQGNSA. This CDR3 is 16 amino acids long. The CDR3 DNA is TGTGCCAGCAGCTTCTCGTCCGGGACAGCTAATTCACCCCTCCACTTT. Its translation is CASSFSSGTANSPLHF.

This chain links TRBV10-3 with TRBJ2-3, with TRBD2 identical over 14 bases. J was trimmed by 0 bases and V by 6 bases; bases with no gene match: 8. CDR3 length equals 18 residues. CDR1 and CDR2 (germline): ENHRY, SYGVKD. The CDR3 spells CAISRGTSGGLSTDTQYF. The CDR3 bases are TGTGCCATCAGCCGCGGGACTAGCGGGGGCCTTAGCACAGATACGCAGTATTTT.

Points on this clonotype: A read error may explain this, as a much larger clone is one base away. This chain links TRBV5-4 with TRBJ1-2, with D uncertain. This CDR3 region has 14 residues. Germline V gene lookup returns CDR1 SGHNT and CDR2 YYREEE (reference sequence). As DNA, the CDR3 is TGTGCCAGCACCCCGGCGGGCAGTAACTATGACTACACCTTC. It yields the protein CASTPAGSNYDYTF. Complete variable domain (other parts from reference TRBV5-4 and TRBJ1-2): ETGVTQSPTHLIKTRGQQVTLRCSSQSGHNTVSWYQQALGQGPQFIFQYYREEENGRGNFPPRFSGLQFPNYSSELNVNALELDDSALYLCASTPAGSNYDYTFGSGTRLTVV.

As to this clonotype: Because it lacks the conserved phenylalanine or tryptophan at the end, this CDR3 is likely a read error. The chain couples TRBV7-2 to TRBJ1-1, with D uncertain. V lost 4 bases, J lost 10 bases, and 16 bases lay in between. The CDR3 length is 13 residues. CDR1 and CDR2 from the germline V gene are SGHTA and FQGNSA. The CDR3 here is CASSSVAGDPAFL. DNA of the CDR3: TGTGCCAGCAGCTCAGTCGCGGGAGATCCAGCTTTCTTA.

The V gene is TRBV15, the J gene TRBJ2-2, with a possible D match to TRBD2 (5 bases). In germline, CDR1 is LNHNV, CDR2 YYDKDF (reference sequence). Trimming stripped 5 bases from V and 7 bases from J, with 17 bases between. CDR3 length equals 15 residues. In DNA, the CDR3 is TGTGCCACCAGCTTGGCAATCGGGGAAGTCGGGGAGCTGTTTTTT. It yields the protein CATSLAIGEVGELFF.

This clonotype was observed many times. V is TRBV24-1 and J is TRBJ2-7; 8 bases map to TRBD2. Germline assignment: CDR1 KGHDR and CDR2 SFDVKD. The ends lost 6 bases at V and 7 bases at J; junction bases unmatched: 7. The CDR3 consists of 13 residues. CDR3 sequence (DNA): TGTGCCACCAGTCCGTCAGCGGGAGTTGAGCAGTACTTC. Translated, it gives CATSPSAGVEQYF.

This clonotype showed up many times. Written as DNA, the CDR3 is TGTGCCAGCAGTGTAACGACGTACACTGAAGCTTTCTTT. This codes for CASSVTTYTEAFF. The V and J genes are TRBV2 and TRBJ1-1; D ambiguous. CDR1 and CDR2 (germline): SNHLY, FYNNEI. The CDR3 runs 13 residues. Deletions cut 4 bases from V and 3 bases from J, with 9 bases between.

The V and J genes are TRBV12-3 or TRBV12-4 and TRBJ1-3, with D possibly TRBD1 on 5 matching bases. The CDR3 covers 17 residues. V dropped 6 bases and J dropped 8 bases, with 26 bases sitting between them. The CDR3 sequence: CASSPPGPGPRADTIYF. CDR3 bases: TGTGCCAGCAGCCCCCCGGGACCGGGCCCCCGAGCAGACACCATATATTTT.

On this clonotype: A much bigger clone sits one base away, suggesting this may be a read error. The CDR3 sequence is CAISPLTLEQYF. For the CDR3, the DNA is TGTGCCATCAGTCCTTTGACGCTCGAGCAGTACTTC. The gene calls are TRBV10-3 and TRBJ2-7, with D uncertain. Between the trimmed V and J ends, which lost 5 bases and 6 bases, there was a span of 11 bases. CDR3 length: 12 residues. Germline assignment: CDR1 ENHRY and CDR2 SYGVKD.